Presented here are 3 T cell receptor beta chains from one specimen sequenced in a study of T cells in Graves' hyperthyroidism and ophthalmopathy. Amplified TCR beta CDR3 regions came from RNA transcripts. The HTBI primer set drove a first-round RT-PCR of the TCR CDR3. TCRdb recomputed calls from the multiplex PCR reads with MiXCR, one row per CDR3 protein. Altogether under 350,000 distinct CDR3 sequences are present, approximately 15% being singletons, with the ten largest covering over 50%. The material sequenced was blood. These receptors came from a woman in her fifties or sixties with Graves' ophthalmopathy.

This clonotype appeared many times. This chain links TRBV10-3 with TRBJ1-3, with TRBD1 as a possible D gene (5 bases). Trimming stripped 10 bases from V and 2 bases from J, with 18 bases between. This CDR3 region has 15 residues. CDR1 is ENHRY and CDR2 is SYGVKD in the germline V gene. CDR3 nucleotide sequence: TGTGCCACCTCACAACAGGTCTTAGCTGGAAACACCATATATTTT. It yields the protein CATSQQVLAGNTIYF.

This clonotype has a handful of counts. This chain uses TRBV30 with TRBJ2-7, with D possibly matching TRBD2 (5 bases). V was clipped by 0 bases and J by 0 bases, with 12 bases between them. Germline V CDR1 and CDR2: GTSNPN, SVGIG (reference sequence). The CDR3 runs 15 residues. The CDR3 sequence is CAWSVARGSSYEQYF. In nucleotides, the CDR3 is TGTGCCTGGAGTGTAGCACGGGGAAGCTCCTACGAGCAGTACTTC.

This clonotype was counted ten times or more. The chain uses TRBV20-1 and TRBJ1-2, with D possibly matching TRBD1 (6 bases). Trimming took off 5 bases at V and 4 bases at J, with 11 bases between the two ends. The CDR3 runs 12 residues. Germline lookup yields CDR1 DFQATT and CDR2 SNEGSKA (reference sequence). The chain's CDR3 is CSASTGPYGYTF. The CDR3, as DNA: TGCAGTGCTTCGACAGGCCCCTATGGCTACACCTTC.